The TCR beta chain described here comes from a study of OX40 agonist ivuxolimab in advanced cancers. The ends lost 2 bases at V and 0 bases at J; junction bases unmatched: 5. From germline, CDR1 is SGDLS and CDR2 YYNGEE. This CDR3 comprises 15 residues. To note about this clone: Its antigen remains unknown.

Study-wide points: Blood T cells, both CD4+ and CD8+, expanded clonally by week 6 at 0.1 to 3.0 mg/kg.

Only in-frame clones appear in the TCRdb table, and some are missing; sequencing was by immunoSEQ multiplex PCR. The table has around 67,000 clones, about 85% seen once. The TCR sequence derives from an adult with an advanced solid tumor such as melanoma, head and neck, liver or kidney cancer. This specimen was CD4+ or CD8+ T cells sorted from blood, taken in a trial of the OX40 agonist ivuxolimab. The chain has TRBV9 and TRBJ2-7; 7 positions match TRBD2. The CDR3 is CASSVRAGDSYEQYF. The CDR3 region has the DNA TGTGCCAGCAGCGTTAGGGCGGGGGACTCCTACGAGCAGTACTTC. Full variable domain (outside the CDR3, taken from reference TRBV9 and TRBJ2-7): DSGVTQTPKHLITATGQRVTLRCSPRSGDLSVYWYQQSLDQGLQFLIQYYNGEERAKGNILERFSAQQFPDLHSELNLSSLELGDSALYFCASSVRAGDSYEQYFGPGTRLTVT.